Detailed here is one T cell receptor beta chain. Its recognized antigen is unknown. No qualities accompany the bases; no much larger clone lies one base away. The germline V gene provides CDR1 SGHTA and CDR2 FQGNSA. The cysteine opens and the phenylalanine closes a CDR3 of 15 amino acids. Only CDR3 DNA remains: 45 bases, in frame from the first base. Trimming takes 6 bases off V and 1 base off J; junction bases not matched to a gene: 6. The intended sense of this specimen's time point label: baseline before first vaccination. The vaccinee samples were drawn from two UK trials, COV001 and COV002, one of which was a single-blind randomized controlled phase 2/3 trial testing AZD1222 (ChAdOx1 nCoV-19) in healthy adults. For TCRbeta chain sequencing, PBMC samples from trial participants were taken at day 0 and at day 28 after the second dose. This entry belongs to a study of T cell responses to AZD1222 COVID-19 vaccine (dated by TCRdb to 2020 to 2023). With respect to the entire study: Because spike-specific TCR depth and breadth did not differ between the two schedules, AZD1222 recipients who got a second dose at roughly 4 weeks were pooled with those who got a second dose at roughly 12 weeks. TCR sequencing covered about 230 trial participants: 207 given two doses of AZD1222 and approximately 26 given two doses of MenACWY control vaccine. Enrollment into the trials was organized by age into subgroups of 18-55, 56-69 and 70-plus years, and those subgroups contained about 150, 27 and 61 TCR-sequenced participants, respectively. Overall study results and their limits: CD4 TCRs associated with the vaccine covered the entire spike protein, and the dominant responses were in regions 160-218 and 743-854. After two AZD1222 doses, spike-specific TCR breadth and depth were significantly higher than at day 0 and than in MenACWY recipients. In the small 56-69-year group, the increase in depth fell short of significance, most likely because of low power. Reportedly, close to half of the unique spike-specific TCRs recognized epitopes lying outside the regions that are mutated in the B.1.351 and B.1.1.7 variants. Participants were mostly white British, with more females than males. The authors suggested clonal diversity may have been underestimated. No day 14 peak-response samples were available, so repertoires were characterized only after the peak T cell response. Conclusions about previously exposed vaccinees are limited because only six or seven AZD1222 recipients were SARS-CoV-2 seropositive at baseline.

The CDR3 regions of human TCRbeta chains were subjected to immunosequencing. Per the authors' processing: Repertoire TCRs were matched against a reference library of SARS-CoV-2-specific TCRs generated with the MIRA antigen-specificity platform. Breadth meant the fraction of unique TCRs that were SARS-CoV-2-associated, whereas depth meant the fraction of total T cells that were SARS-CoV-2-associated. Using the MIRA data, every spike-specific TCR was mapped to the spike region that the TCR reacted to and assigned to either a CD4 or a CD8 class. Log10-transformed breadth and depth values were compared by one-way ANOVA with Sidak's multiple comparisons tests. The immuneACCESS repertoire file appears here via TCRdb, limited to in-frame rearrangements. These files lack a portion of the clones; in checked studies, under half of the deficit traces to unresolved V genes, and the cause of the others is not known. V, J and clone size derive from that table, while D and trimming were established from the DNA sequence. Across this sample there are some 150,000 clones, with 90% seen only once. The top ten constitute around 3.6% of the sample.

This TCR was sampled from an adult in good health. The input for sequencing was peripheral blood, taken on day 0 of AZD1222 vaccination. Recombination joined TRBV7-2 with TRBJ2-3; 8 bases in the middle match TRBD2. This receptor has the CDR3 CASSFRRGGTDTQYF. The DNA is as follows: TGTGCCAGCAGTTTTAGGCGGGGGGGCACAGATACGCAGTATTTT.